There are many counts of the clone carrying this T cell receptor beta chain. Its antigen is not known. Study-level findings and limits: Under 2% of tumor Treg sequences matched blood Tregs or memory cells.

The CDR3 totals 13 residues. Germline trimming cut 7 bases from V and 6 bases from J; bases unmatched to any gene: 8. Amplification of TRBV12-4/TRBJ1-2 clonotypes used adaptor-ligated barcode primers. TCRdb used MiXCR to reprocess the multiplex PCR reads, holding one entry per CDR3 protein. The sample yields some 1,500 distinct CDR3 sequences, around 3.9% seen once. The rearrangement links TRBV12-3 or TRBV12-4 to TRBJ1-2, with TRBD1 identical over 7 bases. The sequenced material came from naive CD4+ T cells sorted from blood. Subset meaning: naive CD4+ T cells, CD4+CD45RA+CD25-. The TCR sequence derives from a female donor with breast cancer. In nucleotides, the CDR3 is TGTGCCAGCACCGACGACAGGGTGCATGGCTACACCTTC. Translating gives CASTDDRVHGYTF.